This T cell receptor (beta chain) was documented in a study of OX40 agonist ivuxolimab in advanced cancers. In the study overall: Dose-escalation patients' cancers were hepatocellular carcinoma, melanoma, renal cell or head and neck cancer. People who had prior anti-PD-1, anti-PD-L1 or anti-CTLA-4 therapy could take part, and 40% had some. Partial response was recorded in three patients: one hepatocellular carcinoma and two cutaneous melanoma cases.

V was pared by 6 bases and J by 0 bases, with 9 bases between. This CDR3 region has 14 residues. The germline CDR1 and CDR2 sequences are SNHLY and FYNNEI. The protocol was immunoSEQ multiplex PCR, while the TCRdb copy is restricted to in-frame clones and leaves out a portion. The sample has roughly 90,000 clones, around nine tenths seen once. Source: CD4+ or CD8+ T cells sorted from blood, taken in a trial of the OX40 agonist ivuxolimab. This chain connects TRBV2 to TRBJ1-3; D is unresolved. The clonotype originates from an adult with an advanced solid tumor such as melanoma, head and neck, liver or kidney cancer. The CDR3 DNA reads TGTGCCAGCAGGCCCAACAGCTCTGGAAACACCATATATTTT. This codes for CASRPNSSGNTIYF.